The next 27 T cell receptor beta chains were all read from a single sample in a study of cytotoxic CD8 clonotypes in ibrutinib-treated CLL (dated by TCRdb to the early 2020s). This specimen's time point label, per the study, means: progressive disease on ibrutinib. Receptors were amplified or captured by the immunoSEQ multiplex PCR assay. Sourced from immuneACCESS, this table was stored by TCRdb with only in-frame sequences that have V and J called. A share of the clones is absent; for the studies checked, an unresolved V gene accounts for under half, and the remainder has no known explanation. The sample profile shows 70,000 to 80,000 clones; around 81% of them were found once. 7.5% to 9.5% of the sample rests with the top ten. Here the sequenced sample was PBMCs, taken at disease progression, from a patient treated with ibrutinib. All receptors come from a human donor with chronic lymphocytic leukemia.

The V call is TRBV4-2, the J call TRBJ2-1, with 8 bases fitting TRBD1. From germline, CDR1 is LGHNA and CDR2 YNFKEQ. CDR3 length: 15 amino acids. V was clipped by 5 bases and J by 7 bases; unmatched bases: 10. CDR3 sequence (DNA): TGTGCCAGCAGCTTCGGGACAGGCGCCGCGAATGAGCAGTTCTTC. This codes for CASSFGTGAANEQFF.

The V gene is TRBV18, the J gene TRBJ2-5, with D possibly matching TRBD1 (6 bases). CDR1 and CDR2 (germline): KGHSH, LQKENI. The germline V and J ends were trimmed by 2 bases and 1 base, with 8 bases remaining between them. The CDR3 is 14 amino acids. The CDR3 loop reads CASSPNRVQETQYF. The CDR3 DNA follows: TGTGCCAGCTCACCAAACAGGGTCCAAGAGACCCAGTACTTC. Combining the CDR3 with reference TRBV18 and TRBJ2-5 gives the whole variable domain NAGVMQNPRHLVRRRGQEARLRCSPMKGHSHVYWYRQLPEEGLKFMVYLQKENIIDESGMPKERFSAEFPKEGPSILRIQQVVRGDSAAYFCASSPNRVQETQYFGPGTRLLVL.

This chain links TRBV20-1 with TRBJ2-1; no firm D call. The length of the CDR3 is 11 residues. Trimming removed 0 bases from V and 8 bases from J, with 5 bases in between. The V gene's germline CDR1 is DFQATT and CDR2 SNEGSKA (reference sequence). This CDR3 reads CSARDPDEQFF. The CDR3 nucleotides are TGCAGTGCTAGAGATCCAGATGAGCAGTTCTTC.

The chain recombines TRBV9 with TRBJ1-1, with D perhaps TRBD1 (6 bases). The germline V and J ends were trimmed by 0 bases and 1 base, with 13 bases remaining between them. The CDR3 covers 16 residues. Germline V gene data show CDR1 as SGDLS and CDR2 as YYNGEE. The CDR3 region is CASSVGGGARNTEAFF. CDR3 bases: TGTGCCAGCAGCGTAGGTGGGGGGGCACGGAACACTGAAGCTTTCTTT.

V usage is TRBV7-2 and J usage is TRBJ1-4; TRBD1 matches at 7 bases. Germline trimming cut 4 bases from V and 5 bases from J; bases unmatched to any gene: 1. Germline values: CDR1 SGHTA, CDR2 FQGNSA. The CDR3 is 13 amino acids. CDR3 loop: CASSSGQNEKLFF. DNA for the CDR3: TGTGCCAGCAGCTCGGGACAGAATGAAAAACTGTTTTTT. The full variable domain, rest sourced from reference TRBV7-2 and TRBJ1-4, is GAGVSQSPSNKVTEKGKDVELRCDPISGHTALYWYRQSLGQGLEFLIYFQGNSAPDKSGLPSDRFSAERTGGSVSTLTIQRTQQEDSAVYLCASSSGQNEKLFFGSGTQLSVL.

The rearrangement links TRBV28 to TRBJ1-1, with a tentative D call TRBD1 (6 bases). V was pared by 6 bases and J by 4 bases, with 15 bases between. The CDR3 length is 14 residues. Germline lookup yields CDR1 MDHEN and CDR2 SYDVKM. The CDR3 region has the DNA TGTGCCAGCAGGACCCCAGGGGTGGCCACTGAAGCTTTCTTT. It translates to CASRTPGVATEAFF.

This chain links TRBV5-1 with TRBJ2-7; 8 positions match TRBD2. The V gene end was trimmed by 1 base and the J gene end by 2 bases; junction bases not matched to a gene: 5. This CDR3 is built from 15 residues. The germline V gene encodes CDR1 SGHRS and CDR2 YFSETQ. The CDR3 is CASSLRTSWPYEQYF. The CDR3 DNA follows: TGCGCCAGCAGCTTGCGGACTAGCTGGCCCTACGAGCAGTACTTC. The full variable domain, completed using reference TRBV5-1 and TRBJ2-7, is KAGVTQTPRYLIKTRGQQVTLSCSPISGHRSVSWYQQTPGQGLQFLFEYFSETQRNKGNFPGRFSGRQFSNSRSEMNVSTLELGDSALYLCASSLRTSWPYEQYFGPGTRLTVT.

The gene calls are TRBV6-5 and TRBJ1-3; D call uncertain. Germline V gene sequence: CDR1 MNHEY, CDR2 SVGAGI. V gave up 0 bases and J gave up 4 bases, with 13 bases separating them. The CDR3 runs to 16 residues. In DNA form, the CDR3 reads TGTGCCAGCAGTTACTCAGACTTGGGCGGCGGAAACACCATATATTTT. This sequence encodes CASSYSDLGGGNTIYF.

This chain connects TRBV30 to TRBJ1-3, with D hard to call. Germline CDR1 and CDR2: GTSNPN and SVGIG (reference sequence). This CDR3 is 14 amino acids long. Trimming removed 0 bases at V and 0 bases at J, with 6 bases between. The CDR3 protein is CAWSVTDSGNTIYF. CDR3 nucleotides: TGTGCCTGGAGTGTTACCGACTCTGGAAACACCATATATTTT.

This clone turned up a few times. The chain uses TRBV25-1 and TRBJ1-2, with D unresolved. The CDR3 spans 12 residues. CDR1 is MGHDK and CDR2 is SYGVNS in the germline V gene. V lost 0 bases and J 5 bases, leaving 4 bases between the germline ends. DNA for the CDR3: TGTGCCAGCAGTGAATACGATTATGGCTACACCTTC. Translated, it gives CASSEYDYGYTF.

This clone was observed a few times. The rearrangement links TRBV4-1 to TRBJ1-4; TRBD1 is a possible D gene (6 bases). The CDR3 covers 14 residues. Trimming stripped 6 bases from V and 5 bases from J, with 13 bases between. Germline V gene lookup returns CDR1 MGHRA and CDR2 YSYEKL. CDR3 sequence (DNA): TGCGCCAGCAGTCTACAGGGTTCCAATGAAAAACTGTTTTTT. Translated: CASSLQGSNEKLFF.

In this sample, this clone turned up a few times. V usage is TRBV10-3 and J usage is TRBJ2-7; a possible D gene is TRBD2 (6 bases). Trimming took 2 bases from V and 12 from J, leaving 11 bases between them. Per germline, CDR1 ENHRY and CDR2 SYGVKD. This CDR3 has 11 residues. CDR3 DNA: TGTGCCATCAGTGAGAGGAGGGGCTTGTACTTC. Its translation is CAISERRGLYF.

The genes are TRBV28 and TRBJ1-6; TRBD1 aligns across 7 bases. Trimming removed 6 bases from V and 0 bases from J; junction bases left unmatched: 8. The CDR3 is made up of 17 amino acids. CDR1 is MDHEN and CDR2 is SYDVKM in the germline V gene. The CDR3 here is CASRGQVLFSYNSPLHF. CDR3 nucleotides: TGTGCCAGCAGAGGACAGGTCCTCTTCTCCTATAATTCACCCCTCCACTTT.

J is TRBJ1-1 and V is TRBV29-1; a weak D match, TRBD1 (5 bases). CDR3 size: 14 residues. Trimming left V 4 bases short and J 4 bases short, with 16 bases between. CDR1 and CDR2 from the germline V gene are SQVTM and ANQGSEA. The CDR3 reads CSVGMYRRATEAFF. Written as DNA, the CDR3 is TGCAGCGTTGGCATGTACAGGAGGGCCACTGAAGCTTTCTTT.

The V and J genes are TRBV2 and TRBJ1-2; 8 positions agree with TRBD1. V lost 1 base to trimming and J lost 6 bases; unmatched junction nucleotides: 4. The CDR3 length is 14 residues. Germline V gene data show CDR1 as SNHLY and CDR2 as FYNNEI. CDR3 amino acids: CASSEVRRGHGYTF. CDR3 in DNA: TGTGCCAGCAGTGAAGTTCGCAGGGGGCATGGCTACACCTTC.

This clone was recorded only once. The CDR3 loop reads CASSPRTGRGYEQFF. The DNA of the CDR3 is TGTGCCAGCTCACCACGTACAGGCAGGGGTTATGAGCAGTTCTTC. V and J are TRBV18 and TRBJ2-1; tentative D call: TRBD1 (6 bases). This CDR3 comprises 15 residues. The V gene's germline CDR1 is KGHSH and CDR2 LQKENI. V shed 1 base and J shed 8 bases, with 15 bases lying between them.

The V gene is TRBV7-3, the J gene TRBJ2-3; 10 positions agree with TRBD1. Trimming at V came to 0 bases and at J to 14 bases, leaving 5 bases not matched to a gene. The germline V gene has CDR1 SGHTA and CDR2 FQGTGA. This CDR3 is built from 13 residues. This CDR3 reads CASSLTLGQGTYF. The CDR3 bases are TGTGCCAGCAGCTTAACCCTGGGACAGGGGACGTATTTT.

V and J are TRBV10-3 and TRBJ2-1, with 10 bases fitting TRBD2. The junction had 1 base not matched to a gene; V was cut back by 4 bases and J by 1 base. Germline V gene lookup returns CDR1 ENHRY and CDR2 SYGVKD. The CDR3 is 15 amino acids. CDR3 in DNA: TGTGCCATCAGTGCAGCGGGAGGGTCCTACAATGAGCAGTTCTTC. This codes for CAISAAGGSYNEQFF.

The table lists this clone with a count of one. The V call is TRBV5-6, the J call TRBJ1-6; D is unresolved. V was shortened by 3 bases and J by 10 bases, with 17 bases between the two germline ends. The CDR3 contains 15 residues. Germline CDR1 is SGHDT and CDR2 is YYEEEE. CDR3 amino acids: CASSSFTRVGSPLHF. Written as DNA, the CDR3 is TGTGCCAGCAGCTCCTTCACGAGAGTAGGGTCACCCCTCCACTTT. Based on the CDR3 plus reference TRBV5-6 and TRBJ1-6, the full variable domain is DAGVTQSPTHLIKTRGQQVTLRCSPKSGHDTVSWYQQALGQGPQFIFQYYEEEERQRGNFPDRFSGHQFPNYSSELNVNALLLGDSALYLCASSSFTRVGSPLHFGNGTRLTVT.

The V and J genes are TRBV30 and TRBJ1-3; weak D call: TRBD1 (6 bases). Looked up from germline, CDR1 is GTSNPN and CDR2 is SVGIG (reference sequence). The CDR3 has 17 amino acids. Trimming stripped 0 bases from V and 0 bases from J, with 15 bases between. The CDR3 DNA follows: TGTGCCTGGAGTGTAGGGCCAGGGGCCACCTCTGGAAACACCATATATTTT. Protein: CAWSVGPGATSGNTIYF. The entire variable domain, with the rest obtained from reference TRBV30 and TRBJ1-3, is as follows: SQTIHQWPATLVQPVGSPLSLECTVEGTSNPNLYWYRQAAGRGLQLLFYSVGIGQISSEVPQNLSASRPQDRQFILSSKKLLLSDSGFYLCAWSVGPGATSGNTIYFGEGSWLTVV.

CDR3 amino acids: CSAKTNEKLFF. CDR3 in DNA: TGCAGTGCGAAAACTAATGAAAAACTGTTTTTT. V is TRBV20-1 and J is TRBJ1-4; D is ambiguous. The germline CDR1 and CDR2 sequences are DFQATT and SNEGSKA (reference sequence). This CDR3 has 11 residues. Trimming took 6 bases from V and 1 from J, leaving 3 bases between them.

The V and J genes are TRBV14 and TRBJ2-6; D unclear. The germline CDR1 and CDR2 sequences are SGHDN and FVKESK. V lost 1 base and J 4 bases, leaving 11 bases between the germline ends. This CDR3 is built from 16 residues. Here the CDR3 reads CASSQAAGAGANVLTF. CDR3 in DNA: TGTGCCAGCAGCCAAGCAGCAGGCGCGGGGGCCAACGTCCTGACTTTC.

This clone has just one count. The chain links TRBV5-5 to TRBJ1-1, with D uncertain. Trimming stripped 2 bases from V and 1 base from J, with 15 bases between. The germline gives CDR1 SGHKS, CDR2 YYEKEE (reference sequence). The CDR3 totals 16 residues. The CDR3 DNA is TGTGCCAGCAGCTTCGGGAGTTTACCGGGGAACACTGAAGCTTTCTTT. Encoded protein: CASSFGSLPGNTEAFF.

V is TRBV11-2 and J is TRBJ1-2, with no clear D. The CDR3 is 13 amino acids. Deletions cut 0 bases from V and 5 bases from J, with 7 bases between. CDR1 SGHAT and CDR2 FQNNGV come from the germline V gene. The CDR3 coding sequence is TGTGCCAGCAGCTTAGAGGCCGCATATGGCTACACCTTC. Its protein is CASSLEAAYGYTF.

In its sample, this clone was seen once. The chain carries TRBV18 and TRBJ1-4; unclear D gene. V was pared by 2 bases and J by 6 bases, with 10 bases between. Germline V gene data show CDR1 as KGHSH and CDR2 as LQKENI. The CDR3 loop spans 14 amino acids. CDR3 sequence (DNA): TGTGCCAGCTCACCATATGCAATTGATGAAAAACTGTTTTTT. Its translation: CASSPYAIDEKLFF.

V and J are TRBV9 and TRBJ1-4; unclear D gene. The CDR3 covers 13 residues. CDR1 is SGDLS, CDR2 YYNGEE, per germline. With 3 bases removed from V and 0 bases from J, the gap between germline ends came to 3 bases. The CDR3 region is CASSAATNEKLFF. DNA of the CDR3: TGTGCCAGCAGCGCCGCAACTAATGAAAAACTGTTTTTT.

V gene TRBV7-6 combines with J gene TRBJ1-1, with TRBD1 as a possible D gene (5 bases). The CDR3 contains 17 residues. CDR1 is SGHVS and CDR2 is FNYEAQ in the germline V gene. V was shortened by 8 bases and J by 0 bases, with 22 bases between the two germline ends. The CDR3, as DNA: TGTGCCAGCTCAGGGTTTAAGCGATCAGCCATGAACACTGAAGCTTTCTTT. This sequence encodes CASSGFKRSAMNTEAFF.